This paragraph reports one T cell receptor (beta chain). Germline trimming cut 3 bases from V and 1 base from J; bases unmatched to any gene: 5. Germline V gene sequence: CDR1 SGHRS, CDR2 YFSETQ. The CDR3 has 16 amino acids. In the source study's methods: Reference gene primer amplification in the assay estimated nucleated cell counts. Sequencing used immunoSEQ multiplex PCR; TCRdb keeps in-frame clones, though not all of them. The DNA gave D and trimming, while V, J and clone size come from that table. The sample yields roughly 250,000 clones, about 89% seen once. This record comes from a study of blood T cell repertoires in COVID-19. Study-wide context: COVID-19 samples from acute and convalescent phases originated in the United States, Italy and Spain. Sources were T cells, B-cell-depleted T cells, or PBMCs; the material itself was cDNA or gDNA.

The sequencing sample was made of peripheral blood. The clonotype comes from a woman between 50 and 59 years old with acute or convalescent COVID-19. The V and J genes are TRBV5-1 and TRBJ2-2, with 8 bases fitting TRBD1. The CDR3 sequence is CASSSGQALNTGELFF. The CDR3 nucleotides are TGCGCCAGCAGCTCGGGACAGGCCTTGAACACCGGGGAGCTGTTTTTT.